Many counts were recorded for the clone carrying this T cell receptor beta chain. Unique molecular identifiers featured in how the TCRbeta library was prepared. TCRdb redid the calling of the PCR reads with MiXCR, one entry per CDR3 protein. Seen here are about 240,000 distinct CDR3 sequences, approximately 12% observed once, and the top ten hold about 2.6%. The record originates from a study of T-cell reconstitution after alpha-beta-depleted transplantation in children. V gave up 0 bases and J gave up 6 bases, with 12 bases separating them. This CDR3 region has 14 residues. Per the germline V gene, CDR1 is SGHRS and CDR2 is YFSETQ.

Sequences were derived from PBMCs from the stem cell graft donor, sampled from the stem cell graft. The sequence derives from a human donor who donated a stem cell graft to a child with acute lymphoblastic leukemia. This chain joins TRBV5-1 and TRBJ1-1; the D is unclear. The CDR3 sequence: CASSLEGADPEAFF. CDR3 coding DNA: TGCGCCAGCAGCTTGGAGGGAGCGGATCCTGAAGCTTTCTTT.